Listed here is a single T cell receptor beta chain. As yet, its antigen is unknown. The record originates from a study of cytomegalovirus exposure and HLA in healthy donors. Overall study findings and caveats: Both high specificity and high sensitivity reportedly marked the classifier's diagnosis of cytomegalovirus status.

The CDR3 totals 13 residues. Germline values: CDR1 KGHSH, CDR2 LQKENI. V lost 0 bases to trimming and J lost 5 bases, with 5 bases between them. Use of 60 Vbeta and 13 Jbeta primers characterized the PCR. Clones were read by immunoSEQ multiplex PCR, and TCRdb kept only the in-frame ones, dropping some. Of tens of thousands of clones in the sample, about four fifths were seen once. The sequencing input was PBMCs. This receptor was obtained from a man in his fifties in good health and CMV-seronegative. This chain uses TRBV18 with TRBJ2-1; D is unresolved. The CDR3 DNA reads TGTGCCAGCTCACCACCGGCGGACAATGAGCAGTTCTTC. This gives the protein CASSPPADNEQFF.